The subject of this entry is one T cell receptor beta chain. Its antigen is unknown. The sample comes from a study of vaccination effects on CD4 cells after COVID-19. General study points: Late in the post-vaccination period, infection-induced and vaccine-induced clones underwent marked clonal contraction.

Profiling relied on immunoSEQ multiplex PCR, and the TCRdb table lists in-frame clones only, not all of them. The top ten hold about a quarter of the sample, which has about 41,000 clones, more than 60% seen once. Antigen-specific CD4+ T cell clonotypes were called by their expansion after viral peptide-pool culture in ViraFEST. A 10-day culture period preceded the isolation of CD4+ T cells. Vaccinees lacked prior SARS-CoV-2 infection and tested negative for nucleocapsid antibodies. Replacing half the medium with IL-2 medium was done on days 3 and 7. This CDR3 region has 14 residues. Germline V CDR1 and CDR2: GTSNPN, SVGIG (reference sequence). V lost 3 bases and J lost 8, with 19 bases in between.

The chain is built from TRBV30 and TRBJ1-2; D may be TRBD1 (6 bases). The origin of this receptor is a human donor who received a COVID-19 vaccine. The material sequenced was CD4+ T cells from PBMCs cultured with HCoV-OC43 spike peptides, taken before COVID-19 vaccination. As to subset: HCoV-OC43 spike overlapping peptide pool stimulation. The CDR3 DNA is TGTGCCTGGAGCGCAACGACAGGACCTCAGGGCTACACCTTC. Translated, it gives CAWSATTGPQGYTF. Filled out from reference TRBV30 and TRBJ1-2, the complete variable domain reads SQTIHQWPATLVQPVGSPLSLECTVEGTSNPNLYWYRQAAGRGLQLLFYSVGIGQISSEVPQNLSASRPQDRQFILSSKKLLLSDSGFYLCAWSATTGPQGYTFGSGTRLTVV.